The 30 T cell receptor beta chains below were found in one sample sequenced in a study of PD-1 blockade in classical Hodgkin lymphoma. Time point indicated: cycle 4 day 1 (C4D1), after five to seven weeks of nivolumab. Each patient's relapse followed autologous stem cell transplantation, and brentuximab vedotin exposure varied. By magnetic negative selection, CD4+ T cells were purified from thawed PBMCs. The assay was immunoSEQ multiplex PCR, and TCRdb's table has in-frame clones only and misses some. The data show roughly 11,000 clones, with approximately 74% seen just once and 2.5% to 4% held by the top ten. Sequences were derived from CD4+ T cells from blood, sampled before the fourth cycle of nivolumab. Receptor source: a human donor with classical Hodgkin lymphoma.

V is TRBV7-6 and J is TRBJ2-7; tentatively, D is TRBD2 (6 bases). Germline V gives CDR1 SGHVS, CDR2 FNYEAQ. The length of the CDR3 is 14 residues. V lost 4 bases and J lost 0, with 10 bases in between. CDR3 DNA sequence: TGTGCCAGCAGCTACTCTAGCGCCTCCTACGAGCAGTACTTC. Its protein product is CASSYSSASYEQYF.

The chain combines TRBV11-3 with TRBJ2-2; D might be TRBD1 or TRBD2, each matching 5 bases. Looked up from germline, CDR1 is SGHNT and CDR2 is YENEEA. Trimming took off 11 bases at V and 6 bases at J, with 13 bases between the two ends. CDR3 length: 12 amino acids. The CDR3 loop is CASRGVAGELFF. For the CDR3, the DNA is TGTGCCTCGCGAGGGGTTGCCGGGGAGCTGTTTTTT.

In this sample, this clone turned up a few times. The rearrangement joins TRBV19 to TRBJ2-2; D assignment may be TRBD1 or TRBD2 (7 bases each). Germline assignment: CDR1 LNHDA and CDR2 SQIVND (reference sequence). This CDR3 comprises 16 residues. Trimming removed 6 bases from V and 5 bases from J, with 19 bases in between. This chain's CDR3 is CASRLGGGRRTGELFF. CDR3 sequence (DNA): TGTGCCAGTAGATTAGGGGGCGGGAGACGAACCGGGGAGCTGTTTTTT.

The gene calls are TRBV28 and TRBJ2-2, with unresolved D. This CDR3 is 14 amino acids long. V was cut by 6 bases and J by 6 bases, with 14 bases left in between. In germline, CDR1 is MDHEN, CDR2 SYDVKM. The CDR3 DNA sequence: TGTGCCAGCAGCCGGGTCTTGGGGTCCGGGGAGCTGTTTTTT. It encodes CASSRVLGSGELFF. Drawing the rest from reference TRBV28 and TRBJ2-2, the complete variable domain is DVKVTQSSRYLVKRTGEKVFLECVQDMDHENMFWYRQDPGLGLRLIYFSYDVKMKEKGDIPEGYSVSREKKERFSLILESASTNQTSMYLCASSRVLGSGELFFGEGSRLTVL.

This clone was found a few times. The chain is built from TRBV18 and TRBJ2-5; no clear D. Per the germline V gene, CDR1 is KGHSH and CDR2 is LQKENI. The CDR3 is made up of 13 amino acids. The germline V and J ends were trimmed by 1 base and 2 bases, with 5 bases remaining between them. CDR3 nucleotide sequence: TGTGCCAGCTCACCACGGGTTCAAGAGACCCAGTACTTC. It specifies CASSPRVQETQYF.

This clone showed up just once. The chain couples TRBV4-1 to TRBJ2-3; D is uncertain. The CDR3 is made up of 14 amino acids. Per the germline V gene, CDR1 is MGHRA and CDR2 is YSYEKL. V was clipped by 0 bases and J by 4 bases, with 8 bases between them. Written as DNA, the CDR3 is TGCGCCAGCAGCCAAGAACTAACCGCAGATACGCAGTATTTT. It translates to CASSQELTADTQYF.

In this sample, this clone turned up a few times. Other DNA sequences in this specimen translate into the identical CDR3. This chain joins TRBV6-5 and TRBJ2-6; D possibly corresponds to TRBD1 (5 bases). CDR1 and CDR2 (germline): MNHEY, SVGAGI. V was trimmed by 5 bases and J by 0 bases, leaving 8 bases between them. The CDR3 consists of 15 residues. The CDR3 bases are TGTGCCAGCAGTCGCGACAGCTCTGGGGCCAACGTCCTGACTTTC. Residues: CASSRDSSGANVLTF.

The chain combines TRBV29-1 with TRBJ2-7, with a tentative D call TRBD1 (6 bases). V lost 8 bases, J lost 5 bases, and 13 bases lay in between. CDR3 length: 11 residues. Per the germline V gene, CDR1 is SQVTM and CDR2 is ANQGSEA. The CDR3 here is CSTRTVNEQYF. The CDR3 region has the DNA TGCAGCACCCGGACAGTAAACGAGCAGTACTTC.

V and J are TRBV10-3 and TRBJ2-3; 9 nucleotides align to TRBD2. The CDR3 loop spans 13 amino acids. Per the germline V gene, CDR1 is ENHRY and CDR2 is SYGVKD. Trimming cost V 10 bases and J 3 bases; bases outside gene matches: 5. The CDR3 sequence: CASSGRGTDTQYF. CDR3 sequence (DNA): TGTGCCAGTAGCGGGAGAGGTACAGATACGCAGTATTTT.

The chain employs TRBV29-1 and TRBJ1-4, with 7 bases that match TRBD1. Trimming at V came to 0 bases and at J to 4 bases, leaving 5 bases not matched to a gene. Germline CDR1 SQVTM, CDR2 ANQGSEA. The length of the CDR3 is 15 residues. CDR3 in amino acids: CSVEDRGQINEKLFF. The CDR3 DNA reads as TGCAGCGTTGAAGATCGGGGACAGATTAATGAAAAACTGTTTTTT.

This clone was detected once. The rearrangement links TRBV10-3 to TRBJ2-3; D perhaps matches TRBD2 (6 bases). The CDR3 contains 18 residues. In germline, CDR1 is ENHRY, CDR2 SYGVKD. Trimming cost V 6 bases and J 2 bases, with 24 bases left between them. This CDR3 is CAISAALAAGGDTDTQYF. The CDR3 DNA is TGTGCCATCAGCGCGGCGTTAGCGGCAGGAGGGGACACAGATACGCAGTATTTT.

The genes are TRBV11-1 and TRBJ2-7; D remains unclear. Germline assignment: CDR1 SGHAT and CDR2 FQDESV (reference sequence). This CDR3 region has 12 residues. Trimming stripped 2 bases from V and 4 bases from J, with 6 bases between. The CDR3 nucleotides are TGTGCCAGCAGCTTAAGCCCTTACGAGCAGTACTTC. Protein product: CASSLSPYEQYF.

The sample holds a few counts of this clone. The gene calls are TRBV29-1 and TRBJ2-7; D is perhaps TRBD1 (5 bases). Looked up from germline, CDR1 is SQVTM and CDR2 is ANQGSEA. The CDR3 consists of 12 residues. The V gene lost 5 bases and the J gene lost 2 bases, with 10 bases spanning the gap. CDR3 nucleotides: TGCAGCGTTAAGGGGATTGCCTACGAGCAGTACTTC. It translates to CSVKGIAYEQYF.

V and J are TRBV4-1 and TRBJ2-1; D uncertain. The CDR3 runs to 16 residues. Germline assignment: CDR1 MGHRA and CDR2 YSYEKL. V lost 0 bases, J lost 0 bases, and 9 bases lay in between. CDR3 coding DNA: TGCGCCAGCAGCCAAGAAGGGTGGAGCTCCTACAATGAGCAGTTCTTC. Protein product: CASSQEGWSSYNEQFF.

CDR3 sequence: CASSISLRPNEQFF. In DNA, the CDR3 is TGCGCCAGCAGCATATCCCTCCGGCCCAATGAGCAGTTCTTC. This rearrangement joins TRBV4-1 to TRBJ2-1; D call uncertain. Germline CDR1 reads MGHRA; CDR2 reads YSYEKL. This CDR3 is built from 14 residues. The V end was cut by 5 bases, the J end by 6 bases, with 14 bases between.

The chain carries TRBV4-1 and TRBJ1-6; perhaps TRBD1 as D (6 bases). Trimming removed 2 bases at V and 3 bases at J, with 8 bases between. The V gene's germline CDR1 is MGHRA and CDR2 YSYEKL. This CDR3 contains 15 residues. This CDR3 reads CASSQSGHYNSPLHF. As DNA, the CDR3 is TGCGCCAGCAGCCAATCGGGACACTATAATTCACCCCTCCACTTT.

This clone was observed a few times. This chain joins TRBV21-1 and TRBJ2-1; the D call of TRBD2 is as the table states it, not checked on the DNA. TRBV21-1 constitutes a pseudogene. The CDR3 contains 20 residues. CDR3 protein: CASRPRRKLAGGGYNGVEFF. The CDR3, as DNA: TGTGCCAGCAGGCCAAGAAGGAAACTTGCGGGAGGAGGTTACAATGGGGTTGAGTTCTTC.

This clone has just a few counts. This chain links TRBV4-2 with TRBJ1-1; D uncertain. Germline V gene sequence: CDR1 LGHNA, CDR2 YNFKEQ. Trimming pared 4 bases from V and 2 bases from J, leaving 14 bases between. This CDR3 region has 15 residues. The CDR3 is CASSPGRGGNTEAFF. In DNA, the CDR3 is TGTGCCAGCAGCCCCGGGCGTGGCGGAAACACTGAAGCTTTCTTT.

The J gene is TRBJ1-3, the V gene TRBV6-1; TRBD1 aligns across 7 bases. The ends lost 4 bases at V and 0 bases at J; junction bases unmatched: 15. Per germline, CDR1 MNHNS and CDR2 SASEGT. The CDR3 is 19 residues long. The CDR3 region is CASSGGRTKGQASGNTIYF. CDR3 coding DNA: TGTGCCAGCAGTGGGGGGCGGACGAAAGGACAGGCCTCTGGAAACACCATATATTTT.

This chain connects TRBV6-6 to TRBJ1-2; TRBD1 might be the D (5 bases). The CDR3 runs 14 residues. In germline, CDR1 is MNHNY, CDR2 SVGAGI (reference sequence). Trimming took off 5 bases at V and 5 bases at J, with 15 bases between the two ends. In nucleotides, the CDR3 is TGTGCCAGCAGTCGGGACGGATTGGGGTATGGCTACACCTTC. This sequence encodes CASSRDGLGYGYTF.

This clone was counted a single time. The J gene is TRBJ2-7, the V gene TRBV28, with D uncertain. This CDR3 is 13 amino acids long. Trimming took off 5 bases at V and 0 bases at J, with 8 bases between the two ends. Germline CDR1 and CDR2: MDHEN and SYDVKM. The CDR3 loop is CASSPPPSYEQYF. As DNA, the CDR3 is TGTGCCAGCAGTCCCCCCCCCTCCTACGAGCAGTACTTC.

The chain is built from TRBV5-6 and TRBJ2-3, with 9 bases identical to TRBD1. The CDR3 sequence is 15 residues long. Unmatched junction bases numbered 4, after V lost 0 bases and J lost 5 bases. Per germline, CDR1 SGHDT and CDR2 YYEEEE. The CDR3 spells CASSLVQGAEDTQYF. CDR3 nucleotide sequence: TGTGCCAGCAGCTTGGTACAGGGGGCGGAAGATACGCAGTATTTT.

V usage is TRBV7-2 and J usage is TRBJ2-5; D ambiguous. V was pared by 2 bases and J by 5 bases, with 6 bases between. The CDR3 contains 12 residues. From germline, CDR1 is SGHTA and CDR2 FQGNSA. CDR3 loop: CASSLPPETQYF. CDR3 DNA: TGTGCCAGCAGCTTACCGCCTGAGACCCAGTACTTC.

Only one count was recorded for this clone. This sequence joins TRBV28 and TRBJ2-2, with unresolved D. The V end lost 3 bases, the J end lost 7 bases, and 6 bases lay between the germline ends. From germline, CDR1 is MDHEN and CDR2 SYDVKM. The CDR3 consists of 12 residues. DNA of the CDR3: TGTGCCAGCAGTTTGGTGGGCGGGGAGCTGTTTTTT. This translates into CASSLVGGELFF.

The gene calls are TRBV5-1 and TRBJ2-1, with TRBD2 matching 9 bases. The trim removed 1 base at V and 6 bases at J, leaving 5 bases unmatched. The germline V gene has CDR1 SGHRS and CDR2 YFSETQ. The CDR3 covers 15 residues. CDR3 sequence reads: CASSLNSGSTNEQFF. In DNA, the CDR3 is TGCGCCAGCAGCTTGAATAGCGGGAGTACCAATGAGCAGTTCTTC. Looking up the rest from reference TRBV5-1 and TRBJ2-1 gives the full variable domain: KAGVTQTPRYLIKTRGQQVTLSCSPISGHRSVSWYQQTPGQGLQFLFEYFSETQRNKGNFPGRFSGRQFSNSRSEMNVSTLELGDSALYLCASSLNSGSTNEQFFGPGTRLTVL.

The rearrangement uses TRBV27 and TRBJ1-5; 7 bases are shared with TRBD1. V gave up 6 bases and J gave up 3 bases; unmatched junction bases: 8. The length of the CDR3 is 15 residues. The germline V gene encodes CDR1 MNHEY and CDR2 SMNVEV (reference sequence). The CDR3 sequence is CASSAGTAPNQPQHF. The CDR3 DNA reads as TGTGCCAGCAGCGCCGGGACAGCTCCCAATCAGCCCCAGCATTTT.

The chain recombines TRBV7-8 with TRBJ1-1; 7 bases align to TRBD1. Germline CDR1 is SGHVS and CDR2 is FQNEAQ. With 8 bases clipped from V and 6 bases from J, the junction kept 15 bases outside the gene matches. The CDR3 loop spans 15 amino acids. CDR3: CASGGVYRGQAEAFF. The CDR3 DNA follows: TGTGCCAGCGGTGGGGTTTATAGGGGGCAGGCTGAAGCTTTCTTT.

The DNA of the CDR3 is TGTGCCAGCAGCCTCGGGGGAGGGGGCTTGAGAGAAGCTTTCTTT. Translation: CASSLGGGGLREAFF. The chain joins TRBV6-5 to TRBJ1-1; 7 bases are a match to TRBD1. Germline V gene sequence: CDR1 MNHEY, CDR2 SVGAGI. J was trimmed by 8 bases and V by 6 bases; bases with no gene match: 15. The CDR3 is 15 residues long.

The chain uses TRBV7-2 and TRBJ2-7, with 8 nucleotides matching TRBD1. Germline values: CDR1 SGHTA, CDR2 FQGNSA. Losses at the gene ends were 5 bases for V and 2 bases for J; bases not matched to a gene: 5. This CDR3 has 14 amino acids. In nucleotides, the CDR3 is TGTGCCAGCAGCCCCGACAGGGGACCCTACGAGCAGTACTTC. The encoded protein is CASSPDRGPYEQYF.

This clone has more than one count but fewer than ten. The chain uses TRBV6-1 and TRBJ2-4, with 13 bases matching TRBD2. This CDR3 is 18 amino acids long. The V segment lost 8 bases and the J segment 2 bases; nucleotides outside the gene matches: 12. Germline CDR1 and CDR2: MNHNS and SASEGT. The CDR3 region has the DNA TGTGCCAGCGGGGAAGACCGACTAGCGGGAGGTTCCAAAAACATTCAGTACTTC. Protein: CASGEDRLAGGSKNIQYF.